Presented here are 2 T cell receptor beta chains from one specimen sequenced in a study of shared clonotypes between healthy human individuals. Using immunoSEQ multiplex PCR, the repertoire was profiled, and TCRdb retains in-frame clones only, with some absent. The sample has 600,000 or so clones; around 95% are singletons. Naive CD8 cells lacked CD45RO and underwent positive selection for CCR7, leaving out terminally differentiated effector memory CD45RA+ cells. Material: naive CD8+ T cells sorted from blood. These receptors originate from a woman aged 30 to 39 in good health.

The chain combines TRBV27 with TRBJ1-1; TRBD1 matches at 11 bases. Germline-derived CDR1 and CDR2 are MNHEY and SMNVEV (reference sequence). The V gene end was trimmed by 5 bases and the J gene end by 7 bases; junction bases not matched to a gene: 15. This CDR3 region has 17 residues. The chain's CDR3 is CASSPSGQGVRGGEAFF. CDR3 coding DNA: TGTGCCAGCAGTCCATCGGGACAGGGGGTTCGGGGTGGTGAAGCTTTCTTT.

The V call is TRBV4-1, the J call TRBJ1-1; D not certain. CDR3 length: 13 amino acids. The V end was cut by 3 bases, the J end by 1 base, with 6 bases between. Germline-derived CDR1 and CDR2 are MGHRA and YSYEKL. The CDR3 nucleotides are TGCGCCAGCAGCCATAACCCGAACACTGAAGCTTTCTTT. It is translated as CASSHNPNTEAFF.